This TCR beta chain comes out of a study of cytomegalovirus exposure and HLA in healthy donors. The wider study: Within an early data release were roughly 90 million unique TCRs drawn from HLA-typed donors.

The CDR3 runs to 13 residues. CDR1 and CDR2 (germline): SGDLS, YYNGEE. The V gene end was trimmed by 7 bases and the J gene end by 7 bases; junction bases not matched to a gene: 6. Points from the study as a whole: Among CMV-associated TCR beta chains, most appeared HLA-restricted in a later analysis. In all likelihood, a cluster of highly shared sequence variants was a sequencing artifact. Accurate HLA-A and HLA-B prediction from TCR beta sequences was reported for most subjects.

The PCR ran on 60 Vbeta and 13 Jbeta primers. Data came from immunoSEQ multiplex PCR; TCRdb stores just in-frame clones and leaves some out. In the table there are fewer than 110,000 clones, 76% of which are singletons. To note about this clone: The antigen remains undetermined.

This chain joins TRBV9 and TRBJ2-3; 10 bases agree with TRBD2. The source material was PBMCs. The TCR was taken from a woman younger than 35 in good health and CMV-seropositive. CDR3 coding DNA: TGTGCCAGCCAAGGGACTAGCGCGCATACGCAGTATTTT. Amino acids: CASQGTSAHTQYF.